The 25 T cell receptor beta chains listed next were all sequenced from one sample in a study of shared clonotypes between healthy human individuals. Profiled with immunoSEQ multiplex PCR; TCRdb holds only in-frame clones, not every one. Counted here are 2 million to 2.5 million clones, approximately 95% occurring once; the ten biggest clones make up less than 0.15%. The specimen was naive CD4+ T cells sorted from blood. Indicated subset: CD45RA+ positively selected. The receptor source for this set is a man aged 18 to 29 in good health.

J is TRBJ2-3 and V is TRBV11-2; D is undetermined. V shed 5 bases and J shed 0 bases, with 9 bases lying between them. Germline V lookup: CDR1 SGHAT, CDR2 FQNNGV. The CDR3 totals 14 residues. The CDR3 nucleotides read TGTGCCAGCAGCCGTATCACTAGCACAGATACGCAGTATTTT. It codes for CASSRITSTDTQYF.

Here the CDR3 DNA reads TGCGCCAGCAGCCGAGACAGTCTTCAAGGGGAGCAGTACTTC. Translating gives CASSRDSLQGEQYF. This sequence joins TRBV5-1 and TRBJ2-7; tentative D call: TRBD1 (5 bases). Germline V lookup: CDR1 SGHRS, CDR2 YFSETQ. This CDR3 has 14 residues. The V and J ends lost 4 bases and 7 bases respectively, with 18 bases between them.

This chain uses TRBV4-3 with TRBJ2-3; D may be TRBD2 (6 bases). V gave up 3 bases and J gave up 2 bases, with 15 bases separating them. CDR3 length: 16 residues. Germline V gives CDR1 LGHNA, CDR2 YSLEER. CDR3 DNA: TGCGCCAGCAGCCAGGCCGAGTCGGGGGTCACAGATACGCAGTATTTT. It translates to CASSQAESGVTDTQYF.

This chain links TRBV11-2 with TRBJ1-6, with D uncertain. The CDR3 covers 14 residues. Trimming removed 5 bases at V and 15 bases at J, with 20 bases between. Per germline, CDR1 SGHAT and CDR2 FQNNGV. The CDR3 DNA sequence: TGTGCCAGCAGCCCACGACCAAAAGACACGGACCTCCACTTT. Its protein product is CASSPRPKDTDLHF. The full variable domain, completed using reference TRBV11-2 and TRBJ1-6, is EAGVAQSPRYKIIEKRQSVAFWCNPISGHATLYWYQQILGQGPKLLIQFQNNGVVDDSQLPKDRFSAERLKGVDSTLKIQPAKLEDSAVYLCASSPRPKDTDLHFGNGTRLTVT.

J is TRBJ1-5 and V is TRBV5-1; D is undetermined. CDR3 length: 15 residues. Trimming pared 1 base from V and 0 bases from J, leaving 8 bases between. Germline CDR1 reads SGHRS; CDR2 reads YFSETQ. In DNA, the CDR3 is TGCGCCAGCAGCTTGTTTGGGTATAGCAATCAGCCCCAGCATTTT. It specifies CASSLFGYSNQPQHF.

This clone has a single count. Here the CDR3 reads CATEGQSSGNTIYF. Here the CDR3 DNA reads TGTGCCACCGAAGGACAGAGCTCTGGAAACACCATATATTTT. The chain has TRBV10-3 and TRBJ1-3; D possibly corresponds to TRBD1 (6 bases). The CDR3 totals 14 residues. Germline V CDR1 and CDR2: ENHRY, SYGVKD. V was pared by 10 bases and J by 0 bases, with 13 bases between.

Concerning this clone: The same CDR3 also results from other DNA sequences found in this sample. The J gene is TRBJ1-4, the V gene TRBV5-1; D is unclear. CDR3 length: 15 residues. The germline V gene encodes CDR1 SGHRS and CDR2 YFSETQ. The V end lost 1 base, the J end lost 0 bases, and 7 bases lay between the germline ends. CDR3 nucleotides: TGCGCCAGCAGCTTGAGTGGGGCAACTAATGAAAAACTGTTTTTT. This gives the protein CASSLSGATNEKLFF.

This chain connects TRBV10-1 to TRBJ1-3; D is ambiguous. The germline gives CDR1 WNHNN, CDR2 SYGVQD (reference sequence). Trimming pared 4 bases from V and 2 bases from J, leaving 6 bases between. The length of the CDR3 is 13 residues. The CDR3 sequence is CASSATAGNTIYF. The CDR3 nucleotides are TGCGCCAGCAGTGCCACGGCTGGAAACACCATATATTTT.

In the case of this clone: Other DNA sequences in the same sample also yield this CDR3. The chain uses TRBV7-9 and TRBJ2-3; TRBD2 matches 13 bases. CDR1 is SEHNR, CDR2 FQNEAQ, per germline (reference sequence). The CDR3 covers 18 residues. Unmatched junction bases numbered 5, after V lost 1 base and J lost 1 base. For the CDR3, the DNA is TGTGCCAGCAGCTTAGTACTAGCGGGAGGGCCGGGCACAGATACGCAGTATTTT. Translated, it gives CASSLVLAGGPGTDTQYF.

As for this clone: Within the sample, other DNA sequences also encode this same CDR3. This chain connects TRBV5-1 to TRBJ1-1; 7 bases are shared with TRBD1. CDR3 length: 13 residues. Germline lookup yields CDR1 SGHRS and CDR2 YFSETQ. Losses at the gene ends were 4 bases for V and 3 bases for J; bases not matched to a gene: 3. In nucleotides, the CDR3 is TGCGCCAGCAGCCAAACAGGGGACACTGAAGCTTTCTTT. Translation gives CASSQTGDTEAFF.

The V gene is TRBV15, the J gene TRBJ2-7; D perhaps matches TRBD1 (5 bases). CDR1 is LNHNV, CDR2 YYDKDF, per germline (reference sequence). This CDR3 is built from 12 residues. Trimming removed 5 bases from V and 6 bases from J, with 11 bases in between. The CDR3 here is CATSFQGSEQYF. For the CDR3, the DNA is TGTGCCACCAGCTTCCAGGGTTCCGAGCAGTACTTC.

Points on this clone: The same CDR3 is also encoded by other DNA sequences in this sample. The chain uses TRBV5-1 and TRBJ2-3; maybe TRBD2 (5 bases). From germline, CDR1 is SGHRS and CDR2 YFSETQ. The CDR3 is 15 residues long. Trimming stripped 0 bases from V and 1 base from J, with 9 bases between. The CDR3 DNA is TGCGCCAGCAGCTTGGGGCGGGCTGGCACAGATACGCAGTATTTT. It yields the protein CASSLGRAGTDTQYF.

A single count supports this clone. The chain combines TRBV18 with TRBJ2-2, with D perhaps TRBD1 (5 bases). In germline, CDR1 is KGHSH, CDR2 LQKENI. The V and J ends lost 3 bases and 1 base respectively, with 18 bases between them. The CDR3 consists of 18 residues. The CDR3 protein is CASSPLDSRSLNTGELFF. For the CDR3, the DNA is TGTGCCAGCTCACCGTTAGACAGTCGGAGTTTGAACACCGGGGAGCTGTTTTTT.

The chain combines TRBV19 with TRBJ2-7; D is tentatively TRBD1 or TRBD2 (5 bases each). Germline V lookup: CDR1 LNHDA, CDR2 SQIVND (reference sequence). CDR3 size: 15 residues. Trimming took off 7 bases at V and 9 bases at J, with 25 bases between the two ends. The CDR3: CASTPTGTRNLGQYF. CDR3 coding DNA: TGTGCCAGTACCCCTACCGGGACGAGGAACCTTGGGCAGTACTTC.

The chain joins TRBV28 to TRBJ1-5, with 9 bases aligning to TRBD1. This CDR3 region has 14 residues. Germline V lookup: CDR1 MDHEN, CDR2 SYDVKM. The V gene end was trimmed by 11 bases and the J gene end by 3 bases; junction bases not matched to a gene: 8. CDR3 amino acids: CASTGGSINQPQHF. The CDR3 region has the DNA TGTGCCTCCACAGGGGGCAGCATCAATCAGCCCCAGCATTTT.

The V and J genes are TRBV18 and TRBJ2-5, with D unclear. The CDR3 has 14 residues. Germline lookup yields CDR1 KGHSH and CDR2 LQKENI. Trimming removed 3 bases at V and 1 base at J, with 9 bases between. CDR3 DNA sequence: TGTGCCAGCTCACCGGGATCGGTCCAAGAGACCCAGTACTTC. Protein product: CASSPGSVQETQYF.

This sequence joins TRBV27 and TRBJ1-5; a possible D gene is TRBD1 (5 bases). The germline CDR1 and CDR2 sequences are MNHEY and SMNVEV (reference sequence). With 6 bases removed from V and 4 bases from J, the gap between germline ends came to 19 bases. This CDR3 region has 16 residues. Here the CDR3 DNA reads TGTGCCAGCAGGACTTCTAAGGGACCCCGTAATCAGCCCCAGCATTTT. Encoded protein: CASRTSKGPRNQPQHF.

The rearrangement uses TRBV7-2 and TRBJ2-1, with D unresolved. CDR1 is SGHTA, CDR2 FQGNSA, per germline. The CDR3 consists of 14 residues. V was trimmed by 5 bases and J by 8 bases, leaving 16 bases between them. CDR3 region: CASSRRALTDEQFF. DNA for the CDR3: TGTGCCAGCAGCCGGCGTGCGCTTACGGATGAGCAGTTCTTC.

Only one count was recorded for this clone. The chain uses TRBV19 and TRBJ2-2; D is undetermined. Germline CDR1 is LNHDA and CDR2 is SQIVND (reference sequence). The CDR3 has 13 residues. V dropped 7 bases and J dropped 5 bases, with 11 bases sitting between them. The CDR3 DNA reads TGTGCCAGTAACAGTAGACGGACCGGGGAGCTGTTTTTT. Its protein product is CASNSRRTGELFF.

V is TRBV2 and J is TRBJ2-7; the D is unclear. Trimming shortened V by 7 bases and J by 4 bases, and 11 bases separated the two germline ends. Germline V lookup: CDR1 SNHLY, CDR2 FYNNEI. This CDR3 spans 12 amino acids. Written as DNA, the CDR3 is TGTGCCAGCACCCGAGTAGGATACGAGCAGTACTTC. Protein product: CASTRVGYEQYF.

The chain combines TRBV7-2 with TRBJ2-6; 7 nucleotides align to TRBD2. Trimming took 6 bases from V and 0 from J; bases not matched to a gene: 2. The CDR3 is 15 amino acids. Looked up from germline, CDR1 is SGHTA and CDR2 is FQGNSA. This CDR3 is CASRASGSGANVLTF. The CDR3 nucleotides read TGTGCCAGCAGGGCTAGCGGCTCTGGGGCCAACGTCCTGACTTTC.

The chain couples TRBV5-1 to TRBJ2-5, with D perhaps TRBD2 (5 bases). This CDR3 is built from 15 residues. The germline V gene encodes CDR1 SGHRS and CDR2 YFSETQ. Deletions cut 6 bases from V and 5 bases from J, with 20 bases between. The CDR3 loop reads CASNLGGEVRETQYF. As DNA, the CDR3 is TGCGCCAGCAATCTTGGAGGCGAGGTGAGGGAGACCCAGTACTTC.

The rearrangement links TRBV4-1 to TRBJ1-6; TRBD1 matches at 9 bases. V lost 5 bases and J lost 5; bases outside the gene matches: 4. Germline CDR1 MGHRA, CDR2 YSYEKL. The CDR3 spans 15 residues. CDR3 amino acids: CASSATGGHNSPLHF. For the CDR3, the DNA is TGCGCCAGCAGCGCGACAGGGGGGCATAATTCACCCCTCCACTTT.

The chain joins TRBV11-3 to TRBJ2-5, with D tentatively TRBD2 (6 bases). Trimming pared 5 bases from V and 5 bases from J, leaving 18 bases between. The germline gives CDR1 SGHNT, CDR2 YENEEA. The CDR3 sequence is 15 residues long. The CDR3: CASSPGSNGGETQYF. DNA for the CDR3: TGTGCCAGCAGCCCGGGATCCAACGGAGGGGAGACCCAGTACTTC.

This clone was seen just once. The chain has TRBV5-1 and TRBJ2-5; 15 nucleotides line up with TRBD2. V was clipped by 4 bases and J by 2 bases; unmatched bases: 3. CDR1 and CDR2 from the germline V gene are SGHRS and YFSETQ. The CDR3 covers 16 residues. CDR3 amino acids: CASSRGLAGGQETQYF. The CDR3 bases are TGCGCCAGCAGCAGAGGACTAGCGGGGGGGCAAGAGACCCAGTACTTC.